This T cell receptor (beta chain) was identified in a study of OX40 agonist ivuxolimab in advanced cancers. Whole-study findings and limits: The study observed clonal expansion of CD4+ and CD8+ blood T cells by week 6 at 0.1 to 3.0 mg/kg. The antigen specificity of the peripheral T cells (those that were expanded) was not determined. Part of the nonresponder group also had normalized T-cell clonal expansion that was low.

TCRdb's copy holds only in-frame clones and misses some; the assay was immunoSEQ multiplex PCR. The sample includes about 46,000 clones, about nine tenths seen only once; the top ten take about 10%. About this clone: What it binds is unknown.

Germline CDR1 MGHRA, CDR2 YSYEKL. Trimming shortened V by 1 base and J by 3 bases, and 6 bases separated the two germline ends. This CDR3 contains 14 residues. The source of this sequence is an adult with an advanced solid tumor such as melanoma, head and neck, liver or kidney cancer. Specimen: CD4+ or CD8+ T cells sorted from blood, collected in a trial of the OX40 agonist ivuxolimab. The V gene is TRBV4-1, the J gene TRBJ2-2, with D tentatively TRBD1 or TRBD2 (5 bases each). The CDR3 region is CASSQVGDTGELFF. The CDR3 DNA follows: TGCGCCAGCAGCCAAGTGGGGGACACCGGGGAGCTGTTTTTT.